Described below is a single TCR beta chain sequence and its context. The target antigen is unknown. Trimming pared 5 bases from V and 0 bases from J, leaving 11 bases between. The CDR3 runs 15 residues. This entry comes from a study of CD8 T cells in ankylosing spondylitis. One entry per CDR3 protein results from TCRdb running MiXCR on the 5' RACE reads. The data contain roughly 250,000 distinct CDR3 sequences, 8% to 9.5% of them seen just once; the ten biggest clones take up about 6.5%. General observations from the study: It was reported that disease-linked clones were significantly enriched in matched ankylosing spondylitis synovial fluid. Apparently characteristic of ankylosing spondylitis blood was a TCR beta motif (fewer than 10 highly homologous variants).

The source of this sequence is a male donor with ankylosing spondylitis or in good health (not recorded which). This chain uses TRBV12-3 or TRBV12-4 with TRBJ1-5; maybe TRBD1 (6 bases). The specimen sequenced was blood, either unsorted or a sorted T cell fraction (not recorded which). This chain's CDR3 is CASSGTGFSNQPQHF. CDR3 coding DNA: TGTGCCAGCAGTGGAACAGGGTTTAGCAATCAGCCCCAGCATTTT.